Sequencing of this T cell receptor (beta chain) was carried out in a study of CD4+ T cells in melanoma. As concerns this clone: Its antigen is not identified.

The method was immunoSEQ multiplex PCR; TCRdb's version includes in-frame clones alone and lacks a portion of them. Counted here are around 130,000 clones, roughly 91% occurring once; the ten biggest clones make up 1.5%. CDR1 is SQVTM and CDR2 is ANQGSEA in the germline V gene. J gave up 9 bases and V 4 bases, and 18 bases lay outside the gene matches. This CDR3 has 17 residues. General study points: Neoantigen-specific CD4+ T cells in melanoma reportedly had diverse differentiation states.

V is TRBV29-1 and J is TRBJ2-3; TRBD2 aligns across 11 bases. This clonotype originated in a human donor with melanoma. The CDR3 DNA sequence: TGCAGCGTTGCCCGGGCCGTAGCGGGGGGGGCGACGGGGACGCAGTATTTT. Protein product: CSVARAVAGGATGTQYF.